This TCR beta chain is from a study of beta chain features in type 1 diabetes. All of the isolated RNA was reverse transcribed, so expressed TCRB transcripts were sequenced. Assay used: immunoSEQ multiplex PCR; TCRdb lists only in-frame clones, some missing. Of about 160,000 clones in the sample, 9% to 12% were seen once. CD45RO/CCR7/CD25/CD127/CD95/CD27 separated CD4+ naive, central memory, regulatory and stem cell-like memory cells by sorting. Whole-study findings and limits: Fewer junction insertions and more nucleotide deletions appeared in type 1 diabetes patients. Moderate but significant shortening of TCRB CDR3s was recorded in all four CD4+ subsets from Type 1 diabetes patients.

The V and J ends lost 3 bases and 0 bases, in that order; junction bases with no gene match: 2. CDR1 and CDR2 from the germline V gene are MNHEY and SMNVEV (reference sequence). The CDR3 covers 14 residues. In the case of this clone: Its antigen is unknown.

The sequence derives from a man aged 25 to 40 with type 1 diabetes. This chain connects TRBV27 to TRBJ2-7, with 7 positions matching TRBD1. Sequenced material: central memory CD4+ T cells from blood. This CDR3 reads CASSLKGASYEQYF. The CDR3 DNA is TGTGCCAGCAGTTTGAAGGGGGCCTCCTACGAGCAGTACTTC.